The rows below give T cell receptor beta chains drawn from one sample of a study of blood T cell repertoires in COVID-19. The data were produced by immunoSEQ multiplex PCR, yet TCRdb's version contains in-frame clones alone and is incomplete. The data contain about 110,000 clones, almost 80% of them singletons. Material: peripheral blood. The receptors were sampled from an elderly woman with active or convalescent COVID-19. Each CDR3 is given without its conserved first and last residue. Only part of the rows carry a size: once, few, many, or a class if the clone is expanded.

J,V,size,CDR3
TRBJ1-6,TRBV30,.,AWSVRGPGSPLH
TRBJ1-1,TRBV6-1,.,ASSESPLVTEAF
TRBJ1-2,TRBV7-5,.,ARSLGRSSNYGYT
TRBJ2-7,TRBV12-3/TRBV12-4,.,ASQGASEQY
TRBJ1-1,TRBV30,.,AWSQDRNTEAF
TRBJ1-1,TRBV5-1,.,ASSSLGTGREAF
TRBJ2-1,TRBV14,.,ASSQEAPAGDDEQF
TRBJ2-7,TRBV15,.,ATSGPGGHEQY
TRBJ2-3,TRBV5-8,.,ASSHPRDRPFTDTQY
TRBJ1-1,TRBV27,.,ASSSRGGVNTEAF
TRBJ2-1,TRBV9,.,ASSVRLAGYNEQF
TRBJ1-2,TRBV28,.,ASIDPRSYGYT
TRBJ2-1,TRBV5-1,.,ASSLVPSSGSYNEQF
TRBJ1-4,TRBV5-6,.,ASSFGGVGEKLF
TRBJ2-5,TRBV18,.,ASSPLTSAQETQY
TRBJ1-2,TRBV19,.,ASSIGTYYGYT
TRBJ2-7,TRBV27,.,ASSAQNDEQY
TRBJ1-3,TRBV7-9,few,ASTYGTSGGASGNTIY
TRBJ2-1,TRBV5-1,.,ASSFLAGSSYNEQF
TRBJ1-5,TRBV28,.,ASSGPTTGKSRPQH
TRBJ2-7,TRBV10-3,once,AISERSGELAGVTHEQY
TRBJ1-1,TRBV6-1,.,ASSELAANTEAF
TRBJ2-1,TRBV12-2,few,ASRLEVSSSYNEQF
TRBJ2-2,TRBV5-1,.,ASSLDRGSTGELF
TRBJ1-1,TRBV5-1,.,ASSFASGGLRAEAF
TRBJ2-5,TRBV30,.,AWSVPGGTQY
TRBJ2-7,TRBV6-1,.,ASSEVVTGKFAQY
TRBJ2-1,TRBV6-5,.,ASRIQGDYNEQF
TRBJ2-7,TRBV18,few,ASSPYGSYEQY
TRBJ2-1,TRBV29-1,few,SVDPGYNEQF
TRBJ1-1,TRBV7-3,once,ASSLYPSSPAF
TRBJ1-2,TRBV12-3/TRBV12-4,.,ASSLTANYGYT
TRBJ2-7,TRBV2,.,ASSDQGSSYEQY
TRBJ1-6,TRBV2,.,ASSWELANSPLH
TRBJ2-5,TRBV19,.,ASSMNRGPGETQY
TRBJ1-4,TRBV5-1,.,ASSFRGIGEKLF
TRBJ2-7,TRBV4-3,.,ASSQDFLAGTYEQY
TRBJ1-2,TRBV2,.,ASRAGGGGYT
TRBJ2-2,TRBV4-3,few,ASSHGSGRAGTGELF
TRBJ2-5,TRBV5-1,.,ASSTRTSGSFKTQY
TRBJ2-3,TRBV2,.,ASSEAWAGADTQY
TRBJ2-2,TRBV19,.,ASSAVPHLVGELF
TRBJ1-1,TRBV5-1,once,ASSRTGWDTEAF
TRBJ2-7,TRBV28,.,ASSFPDRGIAYEQY
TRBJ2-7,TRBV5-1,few,ASSLMPGEEYEQY
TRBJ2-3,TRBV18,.,ASSPRRRGLAGLTDTQY
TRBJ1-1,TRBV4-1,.,ASSQLTGHSNTEAF
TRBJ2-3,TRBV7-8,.,ASRSAGDQAQY
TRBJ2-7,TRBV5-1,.,ASSNSGDSYEQY
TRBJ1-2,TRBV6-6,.,ASSPVFRGDGYT
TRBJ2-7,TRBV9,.,ASSVGSSGRGDEQY
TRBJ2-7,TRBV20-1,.,SASPGTNSYEQY
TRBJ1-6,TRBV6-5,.,ASTPDSWYNSPLH